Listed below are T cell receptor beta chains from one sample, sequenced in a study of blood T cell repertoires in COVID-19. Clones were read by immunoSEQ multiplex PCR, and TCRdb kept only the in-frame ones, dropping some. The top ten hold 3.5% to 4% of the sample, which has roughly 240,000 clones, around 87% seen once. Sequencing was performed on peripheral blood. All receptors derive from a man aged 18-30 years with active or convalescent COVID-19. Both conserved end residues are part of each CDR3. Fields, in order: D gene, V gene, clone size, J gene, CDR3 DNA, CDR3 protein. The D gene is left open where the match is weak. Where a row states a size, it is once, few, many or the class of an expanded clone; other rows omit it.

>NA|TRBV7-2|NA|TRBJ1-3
TGTGCCAGCAGCGATGGCCCTTACTCTGGAAACACCATATATTTT
CASSDGPYSGNTIYF
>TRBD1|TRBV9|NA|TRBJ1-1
TGTGCCAGCAGCGCGTTGGGACAGGGATCTGAAGCTTTCTTT
CASSALGQGSEAFF
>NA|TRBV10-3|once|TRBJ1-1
TGTGCCCTCCGAAATCACAGTAAAGCTTTCTTT
CALRNHSKAFF
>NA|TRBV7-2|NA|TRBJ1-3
TGTGCCAGCAGCCCACAAAAAGGAAACACCATATATTTT
CASSPQKGNTIYF
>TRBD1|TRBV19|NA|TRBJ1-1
TGTGCCAGTAGCCGAGACAGGGTTGGGACTGAAGCTTTCTTT
CASSRDRVGTEAFF
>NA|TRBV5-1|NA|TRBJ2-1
TGCGCCAGCAGCTTTATTTTAGACTCCTACAATGAGCAGTTCTTC
CASSFILDSYNEQFF
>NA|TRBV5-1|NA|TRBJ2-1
TGCGCCAGCAGCGGCTCGACCATGGGACACCTGGGGGATGAGCAGTTCTTC
CASSGSTMGHLGDEQFF
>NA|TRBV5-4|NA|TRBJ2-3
TGTGCCAGCCGAGGGACACCAGATACGCAGTATTTT
CASRGTPDTQYF
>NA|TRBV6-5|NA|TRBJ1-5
TGTGCCAGCACCGCGAGGGGGGGCGTTGATCAGCCCCAGCATTTT
CASTARGGVDQPQHF
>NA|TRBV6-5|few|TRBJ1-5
TGTGCCAGCACCGAGGGCCCAAATCAGCCCCAGCATTTT
CASTEGPNQPQHF
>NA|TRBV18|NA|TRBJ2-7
TGTGCCAGCTCACCCGTCCGGGGCTCCTACGAGCAGTACTTC
CASSPVRGSYEQYF
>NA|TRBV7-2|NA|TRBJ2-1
TGTGCCAGCAGCTTAGCCCTCCCCAATGAGCAGTTCTTC
CASSLALPNEQFF
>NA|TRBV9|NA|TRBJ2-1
TGTGCCAGCAGCGTAGGGCAGGGCTTCAATGAGCAGTTCTTC
CASSVGQGFNEQFF
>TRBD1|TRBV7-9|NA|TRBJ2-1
TGTGCCAGCATGGGACCGGGACAGGGGGGGTATGAGCAGTTCTTC
CASMGPGQGGYEQFF
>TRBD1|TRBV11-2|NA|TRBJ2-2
TGTGCCAGCAGTTACCGGGACAGCCAACTACGCGGGGAGCTGTTTTTT
CASSYRDSQLRGELFF
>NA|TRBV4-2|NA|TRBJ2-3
TGTGCCAGCAGCCAAGAAGGGCGGGGGCGTCTAGATACGCAGTATTTT
CASSQEGRGRLDTQYF
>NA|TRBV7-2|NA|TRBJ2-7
TGTGCCAGCAGCCCCGGGAGTTCGGGGTCCGAGCAGTACTTC
CASSPGSSGSEQYF
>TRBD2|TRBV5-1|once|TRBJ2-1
TGCGCCAGCAGCTTACTCCCCTTACTAGCGGGAGTTGTCTACAATGAGCAGTTCTTC
CASSLLPLLAGVVYNEQFF
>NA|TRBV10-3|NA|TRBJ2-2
TGTGCCATCAGTGAGTCGAGGGACGGGGAGCTGTTTTTT
CAISESRDGELFF
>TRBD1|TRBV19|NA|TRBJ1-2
TGTGCCAGTAGTATAGGGTCCGGACAGGGAAACTATGGCTACACCTTC
CASSIGSGQGNYGYTF
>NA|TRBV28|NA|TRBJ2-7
TGTGCCAGCAGGGACGGCGGGGAGGCCTACGAGCAGTACTTC
CASRDGGEAYEQYF
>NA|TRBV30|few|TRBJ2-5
TGTGCCTGGAAACTAGGTGTGACCCAGTACTTC
CAWKLGVTQYF
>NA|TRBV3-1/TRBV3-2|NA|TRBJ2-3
TGTGCCAGCAGCCCTCAAGGGGGAATGAGCACAGATACGCAGTATTTT
CASSPQGGMSTDTQYF
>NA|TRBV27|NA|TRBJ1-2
TGTGCCAGCAGTTTGTCGTCGGGGGGCGGGAAGGGCTACACCTTC
CASSLSSGGGKGYTF
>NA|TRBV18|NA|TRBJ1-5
TGTGCCAGCTCACCCGGTCTAGAGAGCAATCAGCCCCAGCATTTT
CASSPGLESNQPQHF
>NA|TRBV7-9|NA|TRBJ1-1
TGTGCCAGCAGCCTCCAGGAGGCCGGGATTCGCAAAGCTTTCTTT
CASSLQEAGIRKAFF
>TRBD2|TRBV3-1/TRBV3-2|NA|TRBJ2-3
TGTGCCAGCAGCCAAGACTGGGGCGGGGGGGCCCCAGATACGCAGTATTTT
CASSQDWGGGAPDTQYF
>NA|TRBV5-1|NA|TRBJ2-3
TGCGCCAGCAGCTTTCGGGCAGATACGCAGTATTTT
CASSFRADTQYF
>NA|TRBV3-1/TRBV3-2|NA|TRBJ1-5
TGTGCCAGCAGCCAAGATCTTAGGAGCCCCCAGCCCCAGCATTTT
CASSQDLRSPQPQHF
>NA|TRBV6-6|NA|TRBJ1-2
TGTGCCAGCCGCTCCTCCGGAGAACAGGGCTATGGCTACACCTTC
CASRSSGEQGYGYTF
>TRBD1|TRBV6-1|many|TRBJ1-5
TGTGCCAGCAGTGAGGGGACAGGGGGTCAGCCCCAGCATTTT
CASSEGTGGQPQHF
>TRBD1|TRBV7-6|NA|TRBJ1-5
TGTGCCAGCAGCCCCTTAGCAGGGACAGGGGTTTTCAATCAGCCCCAGCATTTT
CASSPLAGTGVFNQPQHF
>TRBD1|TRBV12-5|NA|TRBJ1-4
TGTGCTAGTGGTTGGGGGACAGCACGACATGAAAAACTGTTTTTT
CASGWGTARHEKLFF
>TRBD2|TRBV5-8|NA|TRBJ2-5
TGTGCCAGCAGTTCCGGGACTAGCCAGCTATTGCCCCAGTACTTC
CASSSGTSQLLPQYF
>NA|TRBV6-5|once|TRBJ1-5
TGTGCCAGCAGTCCCCGCGGGGATCAGCCCCAGCATTTT
CASSPRGDQPQHF
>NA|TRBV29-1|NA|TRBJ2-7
TGCAGCGTTGCCTCGAGTTCTAGGAGCTCCTACGAGCAGTACTTC
CSVASSSRSSYEQYF
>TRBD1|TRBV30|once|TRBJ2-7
TGTGCCTGGAGTCGGGCGGACAGGAGCTCCTACGAGCAGTACTTC
CAWSRADRSSYEQYF
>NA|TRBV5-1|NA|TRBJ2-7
TGCGCCAGCAGCGAGCAGGGTTCGGAGCAGTACTTC
CASSEQGSEQYF
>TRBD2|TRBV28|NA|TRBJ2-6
TGTGCCTCCGCCCCCGGGGGGTCTGGGGCCAACGTCCTGACTTTC
CASAPGGSGANVLTF
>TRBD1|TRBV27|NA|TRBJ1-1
TGTGCCAGCATACAGGGGGGCACTGAAGCTTTCTTT
CASIQGGTEAFF
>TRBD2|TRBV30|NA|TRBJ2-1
TGTGCACTCGGGGGGGCCAATGAGCAGTTCTTC
CALGGANEQFF
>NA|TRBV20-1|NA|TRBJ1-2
TGCAGTGCTAGTCAGTCTAGGGGCTACACCTTC
CSASQSRGYTF
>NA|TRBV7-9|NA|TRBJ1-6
TGTGCCAGCAGCTTGGGACAATCCTATTCACCCCTCCACTTT
CASSLGQSYSPLHF
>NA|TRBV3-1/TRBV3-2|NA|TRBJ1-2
TGTGCCAGCAGCCCGGCCGGGGGGACCTATGGCTACACCTTC
CASSPAGGTYGYTF
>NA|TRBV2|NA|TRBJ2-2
TGTGCCAGCAGTGTGACGGGATCCGGGGAGCTGTTTTTT
CASSVTGSGELFF
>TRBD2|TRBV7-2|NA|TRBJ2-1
TGTGCCAGCAGCTTAATGACGGGAGGGGGCAATGAGCAGTTCTTC
CASSLMTGGGNEQFF
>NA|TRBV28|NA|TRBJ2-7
TGTGCCAGCACCGGATCGGACAGCTCCTACGAGCAGTACTTC
CASTGSDSSYEQYF
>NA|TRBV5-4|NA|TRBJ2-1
TGTGCCAGCAGCTTAGTCTCCGGTGAGCAGTTCTTC
CASSLVSGEQFF